One sample yielded the 24 T cell receptor beta chains listed below, sequenced in a study of cytomegalovirus exposure and HLA in healthy donors listed by TCRdb under 2017. Library preparation employed the immunoSEQ multiplex PCR assay. The immuneACCESS repertoire file appears here via TCRdb, limited to in-frame rearrangements. These files lack a portion of the clones; in checked studies, under half of the deficit traces to unresolved V genes, and the cause of the others is not known. Here the sample has approximately 65,000 clones; 80% to 95% occur a single time. 5.3% of the sample is held by the ten biggest clonotypes. Sequenced sample: PBMCs. Receptors were obtained from a man younger than 30 in good health and CMV-seropositive.

DNA of the CDR3: TGTGCCAGCACCATTCAAGCGGGGGTGGACACCGGGGAGCTGTTTTTT. Protein: CASTIQAGVDTGELFF. The chain recombines TRBV5-6 with TRBJ2-2, with TRBD2 matching 8 bases. This CDR3 is built from 16 residues. Trimming took 6 bases from V and 3 from J; bases not matched to a gene: 10. Germline V gives CDR1 SGHDT, CDR2 YYEEEE.

The CDR3 DNA reads TGTGCCAGCAGCCAGGGACAGGGAATTGAAGCTTTCTTT. Translation: CASSQGQGIEAFF. V and J are TRBV7-9 and TRBJ1-1, with 9 bases fitting TRBD1. From germline, CDR1 is SEHNR and CDR2 FQNEAQ (reference sequence). Losses at the gene ends were 5 bases for V and 7 bases for J; bases not matched to a gene: 5. This CDR3 has 13 amino acids.

The chain joins TRBV27 to TRBJ1-4; possibly TRBD1 for D (5 bases). The CDR3 contains 15 residues. V was cut by 2 bases and J by 0 bases, with 7 bases left in between. Germline values: CDR1 MNHEY, CDR2 SMNVEV (reference sequence). The CDR3 sequence: CASSLGGTTNEKLFF. In nucleotides, the CDR3 is TGTGCCAGCAGTTTAGGGGGGACAACTAATGAAAAACTGTTTTTT.

The chain has TRBV19 and TRBJ1-5; no definite D call. The CDR3 covers 15 residues. Looked up from germline, CDR1 is LNHDA and CDR2 is SQIVND (reference sequence). V lost 3 bases and J lost 3, with 12 bases in between. CDR3 amino acids: CASSIAQLNNQPQHF. The CDR3 coding sequence is TGTGCCAGTAGTATCGCACAGTTAAACAATCAGCCCCAGCATTTT.

V is TRBV6-5 and J is TRBJ2-1; 15 nucleotides agree with TRBD2. The CDR3 runs to 15 residues. Germline trimming cut 4 bases from V and 8 bases from J; bases unmatched to any gene: 3. Germline loops: CDR1 MNHEY, CDR2 SVGAGI. CDR3 in DNA: TGTGCCAGCAGTTCCCGGACTAGCGGGAGGGATGAGCAGTTCTTC. As protein: CASSSRTSGRDEQFF.

The chain combines TRBV19 with TRBJ1-5; 9 bases map to TRBD1. CDR1 is LNHDA and CDR2 is SQIVND in the germline V gene (reference sequence). CDR3 length equals 17 residues. J lost 1 base, V lost 5 bases, and 9 bases had no gene match. The CDR3 sequence: CASSPWTGVGSNQPQHF. CDR3 DNA sequence: TGTGCCAGTAGTCCGTGGACAGGGGTAGGAAGCAATCAGCCCCAGCATTTT. Full variable domain (missing parts from reference TRBV19 and TRBJ1-5): DGGITQSPKYLFRKEGQNVTLSCEQNLNHDAMYWYRQDPGQGLRLIYYSQIVNDFQKGDIAEGYSVSREKKESFPLTVTSAQKNPTAFYLCASSPWTGVGSNQPQHFGDGTRLSIL.

The chain links TRBV7-9 to TRBJ1-2; D uncertain. Germline values: CDR1 SEHNR, CDR2 FQNEAQ (reference sequence). Trimming shortened V by 7 bases and J by 7 bases, and 16 bases separated the two germline ends. This CDR3 comprises 13 residues. CDR3 sequence (DNA): TGTGCCAGCAATACCGACGGGGTGGGTGGCTACACCTTC. It is translated as CASNTDGVGGYTF.

This clone was recorded only once. V usage is TRBV5-6 and J usage is TRBJ2-5; D gene unclear. The germline V gene encodes CDR1 SGHDT and CDR2 YYEEEE. V gave up 0 bases and J gave up 4 bases, with 7 bases separating them. CDR3 size: 13 residues. In DNA, the CDR3 is TGTGCCAGCAGCTTGGCCAGGTCAGAGACCCAGTACTTC. Its translation: CASSLARSETQYF.

V and J are TRBV11-2 and TRBJ2-1, with TRBD2 identical over 12 bases. The J segment lost 12 bases and the V segment lost 5 bases, leaving 11 bases of the junction unmatched. This CDR3 is built from 15 residues. Germline assignment: CDR1 SGHAT and CDR2 FQNNGV. CDR3 residues: CASSLAGGPGTGQFF. In nucleotides, the CDR3 is TGTGCCAGCAGCCTAGCGGGAGGGCCGGGAACTGGGCAGTTCTTC. Filled out from reference TRBV11-2 and TRBJ2-1, the complete variable domain reads EAGVAQSPRYKIIEKRQSVAFWCNPISGHATLYWYQQILGQGPKLLIQFQNNGVVDDSQLPKDRFSAERLKGVDSTLKIQPAKLEDSAVYLCASSLAGGPGTGQFFGPGTRLTVL.

On this clone: Different DNA sequences within this sample yield the same CDR3. The chain is built from TRBV27 and TRBJ2-7; tentative D call: TRBD2 (6 bases). This CDR3 region has 14 residues. V lost 2 bases and J 0 bases, leaving 8 bases between the germline ends. Germline CDR1 is MNHEY and CDR2 is SMNVEV (reference sequence). CDR3: CASSLRGGSYEQYF. In DNA form, the CDR3 reads TGTGCCAGCAGTTTAAGGGGAGGCTCCTACGAGCAGTACTTC.

The chain couples TRBV9 to TRBJ2-1; 8 nucleotides agree with TRBD2. CDR1 and CDR2 from the germline V gene are SGDLS and YYNGEE. V shed 4 bases and J 4 bases; nucleotides not matched to a gene: 7. The CDR3 is 15 residues long. This CDR3 is CASSTSGGGYNEQFF. Written as DNA, the CDR3 is TGTGCCAGCAGCACGAGCGGGGGCGGTTACAATGAGCAGTTCTTC.

This chain joins TRBV7-2 and TRBJ2-1; 9 bases align to TRBD2. The CDR3 spans 14 residues. Germline trimming cut 5 bases from V and 6 bases from J; bases unmatched to any gene: 5. Germline CDR1 is SGHTA and CDR2 is FQGNSA. The CDR3, as DNA: TGTGCCAGCAGCCAGGGACTAGCTCCCAATGAGCAGTTCTTC. The encoded protein is CASSQGLAPNEQFF.

The chain carries TRBV28 and TRBJ2-5, with 12 bases matching TRBD2. CDR3 length: 19 residues. Germline CDR1 and CDR2: MDHEN and SYDVKM. V lost 2 bases to trimming and J lost 2 bases; unmatched junction nucleotides: 12. CDR3 residues: CASSLGATSGRGGQETQYF. The DNA for the CDR3 is TGTGCCAGCAGTTTAGGGGCGACTAGCGGGAGAGGGGGGCAAGAGACCCAGTACTTC.

V and J are TRBV4-1 and TRBJ2-1; 9 bases line up with TRBD2. CDR3 size: 16 residues. Per germline, CDR1 MGHRA and CDR2 YSYEKL. The trim removed 1 base at V and 3 bases at J, leaving 4 bases unmatched. The CDR3 nucleotides read TGCGCCAGCAGCCAAGGACCGACTAGCGGCTACAATGAGCAGTTCTTC. Its translation is CASSQGPTSGYNEQFF.

The rearrangement uses TRBV4-1 and TRBJ2-5, with D perhaps matching TRBD1 (6 bases). Germline lookup yields CDR1 MGHRA and CDR2 YSYEKL. The CDR3 spans 15 residues. Trimming cost V 6 bases and J 1 base, with 15 bases left between them. In DNA form, the CDR3 reads TGCGCCAGCAGTACCAAGCTACAGGGCCAAGAGACCCAGTACTTC. It is translated as CASSTKLQGQETQYF.

The chain uses TRBV6-6 and TRBJ2-7, with 8 bases fitting TRBD1. This CDR3 comprises 16 residues. Trimming took 0 bases from V and 5 from J; bases not matched to a gene: 9. In germline, CDR1 is MNHNY, CDR2 SVGAGI (reference sequence). The CDR3: CASSYSLDRERDEQYF. The CDR3 bases are TGTGCCAGCAGTTACTCTCTGGACAGGGAGAGGGACGAGCAGTACTTC.

This chain uses TRBV9 with TRBJ2-1; 7 bases fit TRBD2. The CDR3 loop spans 17 amino acids. The germline gives CDR1 SGDLS, CDR2 YYNGEE. V was clipped by 0 bases and J by 8 bases; unmatched bases: 14. The CDR3 loop reads CASSVGGGVTRGDEQFF. As DNA, the CDR3 is TGTGCCAGCAGCGTAGGGGGAGGGGTAACCCGAGGGGATGAGCAGTTCTTC. The entire variable domain, with the rest obtained from reference TRBV9 and TRBJ2-1, is as follows: DSGVTQTPKHLITATGQRVTLRCSPRSGDLSVYWYQQSLDQGLQFLIQYYNGEERAKGNILERFSAQQFPDLHSELNLSSLELGDSALYFCASSVGGGVTRGDEQFFGPGTRLTVL.

CDR3 in DNA: TGCGCCAGCAGCCACACCGCTAGCGGAAAAAGCTCCTACGAGCAGTACTTC. Translated: CASSHTASGKSSYEQYF. The chain joins TRBV4-1 to TRBJ2-7; 7 bases fit TRBD2. There are 17 residues in the CDR3. Germline V gives CDR1 MGHRA, CDR2 YSYEKL. V dropped 3 bases and J dropped 0; count of bases not matched to a gene: 11.

The rearrangement uses TRBV12-1 and TRBJ2-1; the table calls TRBD2, which could not be checked here. TRBV12-1 is designated a pseudogene. There are 14 residues in the CDR3. Here the CDR3 reads CASSFGRSYNEQFF. The CDR3 nucleotides read TGTGCCAGCAGCTTCGGGAGGTCCTACAATGAGCAGTTCTTC.

In DNA, the CDR3 is TGTGCCAGCAGCCAAACAGGGGTCGCAAAGAACTACACCTTC. This gives the protein CASSQTGVAKNYTF. V usage is TRBV11-2 and J usage is TRBJ1-2; the match to TRBD1 covers 7 bases. Trimming cost V 5 bases and J 10 bases; bases outside gene matches: 13. Germline assignment: CDR1 SGHAT and CDR2 FQNNGV. This CDR3 is built from 14 residues.

The V gene is TRBV5-1, the J gene TRBJ2-1; 8 positions agree with TRBD2. V shed 3 bases, J shed 5 bases, and the junction held 25 bases outside the gene matches. The CDR3 has 21 residues. The germline CDR1 and CDR2 sequences are SGHRS and YFSETQ. CDR3 bases: TGCGCCAGCAGCTGGACCCGCCACAGCGGGGGTACAATGCGCGACCACAATGAGCAGTTCTTC. Protein sequence: CASSWTRHSGGTMRDHNEQFF.

The V gene is TRBV5-6, the J gene TRBJ2-7; TRBD1 matches at 8 bases. J gave up 5 bases and V 3 bases, and 7 bases lay outside the gene matches. Germline V gene data show CDR1 as SGHDT and CDR2 as YYEEEE. The CDR3 is made up of 14 amino acids. This CDR3 is CASSYQGASNEQYF. The CDR3 DNA is TGTGCCAGCAGCTATCAGGGGGCATCCAACGAGCAGTACTTC.

The chain has TRBV2 and TRBJ2-7, with 12 bases fitting TRBD1. The CDR3 contains 14 residues. Germline values: CDR1 SNHLY, CDR2 FYNNEI. Germline trimming cut 6 bases from V and 6 bases from J; bases unmatched to any gene: 6. The CDR3 DNA reads TGTGCCAGCAGACCGGGACAGGGGGCGATCGAGCAGTACTTC. Translated: CASRPGQGAIEQYF.

This sequence joins TRBV27 and TRBJ1-2; the D gene is possibly TRBD1 (5 bases). Trimming cost V 6 bases and J 8 bases, with 10 bases left between them. CDR3 length equals 11 residues. The germline V gene encodes CDR1 MNHEY and CDR2 SMNVEV (reference sequence). CDR3 DNA sequence: TGTGCCAGCAGGAAGGGGAACGGCTACACCTTC. It is translated as CASRKGNGYTF.